This TCR beta chain was obtained from a study of blood T cells in healthy people across ages. Study-level results: It was not known whether donors were CMV positive (a possible confounder of expanded clonotype changes).

Each sample yielded at least 6 micrograms of PBMC total RNA. Germline CDR1 and CDR2: DFQATT and SNEGSKA (reference sequence). The CDR3 loop spans 12 amino acids. Using a J-beta primer mix together with a sample-barcoded 5' primer, a second PCR was run for roughly 7 to 12 cycles. Each cDNA molecule received a tag from a template-switch adaptor that had 12 random nucleotides. TCRdb processed the 5' RACE reads anew with MiXCR; each CDR3 protein has one entry. The sample holds under 2,000,000 distinct CDR3 sequences, around half seen once. This clonotype occurred a few times. The antigen is undetermined. Sequencing used blood. V gene TRBV20-1 combines with J gene TRBJ2-7; D ambiguous. The DNA matches TRBJ2-5 better at its end, which makes the J call doubtful. This clonotype originated in a woman in her 40s in good health. This chain's CDR3 is CSARDEWETQYF. CDR3 in DNA: TGCAGTGCTAGAGATGAGTGGGAGACCCAGTACTTC.